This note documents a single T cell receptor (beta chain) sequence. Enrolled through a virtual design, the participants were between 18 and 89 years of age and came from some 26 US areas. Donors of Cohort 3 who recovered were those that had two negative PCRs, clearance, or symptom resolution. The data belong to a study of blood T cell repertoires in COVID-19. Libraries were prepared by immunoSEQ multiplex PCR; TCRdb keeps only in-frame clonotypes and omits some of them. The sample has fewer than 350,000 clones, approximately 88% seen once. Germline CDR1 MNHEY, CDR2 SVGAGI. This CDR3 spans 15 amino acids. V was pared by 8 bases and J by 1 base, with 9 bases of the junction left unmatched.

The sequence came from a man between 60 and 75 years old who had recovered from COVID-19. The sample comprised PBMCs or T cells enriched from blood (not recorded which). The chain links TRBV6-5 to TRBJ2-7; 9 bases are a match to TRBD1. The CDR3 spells CASDYRDRDSYEQYF. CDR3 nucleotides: TGTGCCAGCGATTATCGGGACAGGGATTCCTACGAGCAGTACTTC.